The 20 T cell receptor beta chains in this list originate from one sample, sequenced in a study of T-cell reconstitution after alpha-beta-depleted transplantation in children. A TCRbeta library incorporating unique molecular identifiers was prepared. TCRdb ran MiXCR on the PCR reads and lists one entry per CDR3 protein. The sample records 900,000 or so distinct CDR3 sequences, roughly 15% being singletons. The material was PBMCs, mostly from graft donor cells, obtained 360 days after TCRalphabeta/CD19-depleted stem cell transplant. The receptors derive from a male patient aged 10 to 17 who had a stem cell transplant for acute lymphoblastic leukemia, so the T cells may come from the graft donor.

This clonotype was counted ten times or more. The CDR3 loop is CASSYGTRGIGDNEQFF. The CDR3 nucleotides read TGTGCCAGCAGTTACGGGACTAGGGGGATAGGTGACAATGAGCAGTTCTTC. The chain uses TRBV12-3 or TRBV12-4 and TRBJ2-1; 8 nucleotides match TRBD2. This CDR3 comprises 17 residues. The V segment lost 4 bases and the J segment 5 bases; nucleotides outside the gene matches: 13.

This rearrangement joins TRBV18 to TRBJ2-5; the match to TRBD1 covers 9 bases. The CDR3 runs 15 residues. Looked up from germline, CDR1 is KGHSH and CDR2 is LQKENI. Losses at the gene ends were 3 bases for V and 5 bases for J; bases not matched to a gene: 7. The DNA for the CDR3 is TGTGCCAGCTCACCGGGACAGGGTGGAGGGGAGACCCAGTACTTC. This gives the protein CASSPGQGGGETQYF.

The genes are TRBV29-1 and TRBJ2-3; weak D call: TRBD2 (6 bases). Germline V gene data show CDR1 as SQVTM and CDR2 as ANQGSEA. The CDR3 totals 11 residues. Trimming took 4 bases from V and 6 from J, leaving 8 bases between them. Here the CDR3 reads CSVAGEDTQYF. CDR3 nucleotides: TGCAGCGTTGCGGGGGAGGATACGCAGTATTTT.

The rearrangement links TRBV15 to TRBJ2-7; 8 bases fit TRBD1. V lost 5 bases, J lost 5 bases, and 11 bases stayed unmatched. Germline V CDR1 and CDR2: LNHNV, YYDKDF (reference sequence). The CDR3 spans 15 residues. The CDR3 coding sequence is TGTGCCACCAGCGAAGACAGGGGTAGCCCCCACGAGCAGTACTTC. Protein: CATSEDRGSPHEQYF.

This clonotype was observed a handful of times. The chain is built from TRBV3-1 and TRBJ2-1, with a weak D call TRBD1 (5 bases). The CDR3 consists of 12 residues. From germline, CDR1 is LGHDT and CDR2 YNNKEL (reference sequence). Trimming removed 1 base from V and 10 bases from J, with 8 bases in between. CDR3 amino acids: CASSQVAGEQFF. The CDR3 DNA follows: TGTGCCAGCAGCCAAGTCGCAGGGGAGCAGTTCTTC.

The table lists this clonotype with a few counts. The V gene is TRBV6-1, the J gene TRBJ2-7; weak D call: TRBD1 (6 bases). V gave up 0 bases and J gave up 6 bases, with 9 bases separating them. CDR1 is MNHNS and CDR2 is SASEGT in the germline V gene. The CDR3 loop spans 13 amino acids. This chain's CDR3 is CASSEARGFEQYF. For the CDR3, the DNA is TGTGCCAGCAGTGAAGCGAGGGGGTTCGAGCAGTACTTC.

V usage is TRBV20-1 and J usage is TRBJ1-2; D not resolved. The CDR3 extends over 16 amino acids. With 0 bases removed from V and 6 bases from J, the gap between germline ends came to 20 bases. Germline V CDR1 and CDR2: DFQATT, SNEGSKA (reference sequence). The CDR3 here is CSARDAIDAPWDGYTF. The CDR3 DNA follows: TGCAGTGCTAGAGATGCAATCGACGCCCCTTGGGATGGCTACACCTTC.

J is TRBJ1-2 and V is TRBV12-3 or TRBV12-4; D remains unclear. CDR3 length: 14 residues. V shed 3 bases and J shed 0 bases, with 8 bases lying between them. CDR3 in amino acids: CASSLTPANYGYTF. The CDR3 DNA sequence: TGTGCCAGCAGTTTGACACCGGCTAACTATGGCTACACCTTC.

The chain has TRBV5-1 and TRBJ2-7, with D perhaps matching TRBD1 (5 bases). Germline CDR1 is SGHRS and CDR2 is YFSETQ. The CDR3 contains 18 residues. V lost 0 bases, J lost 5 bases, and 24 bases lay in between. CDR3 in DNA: TGCGCCAGCAGCTTGGAGGCGGCCCGGGCAGGGAATAAGGACGAGCAGTACTTC. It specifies CASSLEAARAGNKDEQYF. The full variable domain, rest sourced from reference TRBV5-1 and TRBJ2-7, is KAGVTQTPRYLIKTRGQQVTLSCSPISGHRSVSWYQQTPGQGLQFLFEYFSETQRNKGNFPGRFSGRQFSNSRSEMNVSTLELGDSALYLCASSLEAARAGNKDEQYFGPGTRLTVT.

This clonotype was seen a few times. CDR3 nucleotide sequence: TGTGCCAGCAGCTGGGGCCGGACAGAGACCGGGGAGCTGTTTTTT. This codes for CASSWGRTETGELFF. The V gene is TRBV6-1, the J gene TRBJ2-2, with a tentative D call TRBD1 (6 bases). Germline assignment: CDR1 MNHNS and CDR2 SASEGT. Deletions cut 6 bases from V and 5 bases from J, with 16 bases between. The CDR3 has 15 residues.

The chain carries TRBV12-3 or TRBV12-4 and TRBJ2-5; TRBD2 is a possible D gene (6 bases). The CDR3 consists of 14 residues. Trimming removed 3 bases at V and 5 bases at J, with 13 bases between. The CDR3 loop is CASSFGGILETQYF. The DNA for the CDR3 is TGTGCCAGCAGTTTCGGAGGGATACTGGAGACCCAGTACTTC.

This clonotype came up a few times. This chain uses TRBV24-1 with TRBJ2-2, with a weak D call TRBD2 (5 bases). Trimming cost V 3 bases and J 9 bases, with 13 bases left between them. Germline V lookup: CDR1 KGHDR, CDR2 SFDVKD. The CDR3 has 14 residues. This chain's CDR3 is CATSDARGPRELFF. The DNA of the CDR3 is TGTGCCACCAGTGATGCGAGAGGGCCCAGGGAGCTGTTTTTT.

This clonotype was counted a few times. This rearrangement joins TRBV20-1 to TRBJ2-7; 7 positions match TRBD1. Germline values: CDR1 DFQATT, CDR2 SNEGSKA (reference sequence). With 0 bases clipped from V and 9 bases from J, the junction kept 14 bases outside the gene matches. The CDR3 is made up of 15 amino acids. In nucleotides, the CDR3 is TGCAGTGCTAGAGAGACAGGGAGAGTCCTACGAGGGCAGTACTTC. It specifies CSARETGRVLRGQYF.

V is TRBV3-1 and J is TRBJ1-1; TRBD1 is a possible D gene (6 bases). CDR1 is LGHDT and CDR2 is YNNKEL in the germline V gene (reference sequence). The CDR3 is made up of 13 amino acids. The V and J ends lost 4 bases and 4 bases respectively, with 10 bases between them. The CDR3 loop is CASSRTVVTEAFF. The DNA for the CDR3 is TGTGCCAGCAGCCGGACAGTCGTCACTGAAGCTTTCTTT.

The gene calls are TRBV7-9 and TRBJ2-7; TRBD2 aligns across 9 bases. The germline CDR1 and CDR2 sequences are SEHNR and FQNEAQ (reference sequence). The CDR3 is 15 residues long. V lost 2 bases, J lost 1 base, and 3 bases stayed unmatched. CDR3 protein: CASSLRTSVSYEQYF. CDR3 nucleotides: TGTGCCAGCAGCTTAAGGACTAGCGTATCCTACGAGCAGTACTTC.

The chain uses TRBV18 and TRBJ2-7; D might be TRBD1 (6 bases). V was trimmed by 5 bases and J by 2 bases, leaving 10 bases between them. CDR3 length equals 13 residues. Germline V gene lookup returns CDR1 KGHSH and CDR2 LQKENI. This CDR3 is CASSSKGAYEQYF. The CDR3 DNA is TGTGCCAGCTCATCGAAGGGGGCCTACGAGCAGTACTTC.

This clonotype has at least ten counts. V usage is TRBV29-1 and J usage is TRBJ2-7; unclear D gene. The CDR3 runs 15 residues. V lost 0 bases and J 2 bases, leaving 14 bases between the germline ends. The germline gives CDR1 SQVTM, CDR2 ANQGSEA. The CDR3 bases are TGCAGCGTTGAAGATGCCGAACAAACTACCTACGAGCAGTACTTC. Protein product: CSVEDAEQTTYEQYF.

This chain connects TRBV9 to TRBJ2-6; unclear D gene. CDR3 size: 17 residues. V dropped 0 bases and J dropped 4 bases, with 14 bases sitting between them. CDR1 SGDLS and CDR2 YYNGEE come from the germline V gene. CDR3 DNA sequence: TGTGCCAGCAGCGTAGTGTCCTCCCTAGGGGGGGCCAACGTCCTGACTTTC. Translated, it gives CASSVVSSLGGANVLTF.

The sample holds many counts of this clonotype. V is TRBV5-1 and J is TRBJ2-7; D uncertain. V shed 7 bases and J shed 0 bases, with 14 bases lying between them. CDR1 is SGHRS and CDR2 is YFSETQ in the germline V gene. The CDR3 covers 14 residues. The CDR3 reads CASHDIAASYEQYF. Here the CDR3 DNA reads TGCGCCAGCCATGACATTGCAGCCTCCTACGAGCAGTACTTC.

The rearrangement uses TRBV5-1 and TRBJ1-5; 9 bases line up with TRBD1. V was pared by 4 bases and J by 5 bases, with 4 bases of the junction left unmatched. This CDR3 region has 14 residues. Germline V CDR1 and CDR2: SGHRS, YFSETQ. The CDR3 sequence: CASSRTGGDQPQHF. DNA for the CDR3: TGCGCCAGCAGCCGTACAGGGGGCGATCAGCCCCAGCATTTT.